Listed below are T cell receptor beta chains from one sample, sequenced in a study of T cells in Graves' hyperthyroidism and ophthalmopathy. TCRdb reprocessed the multiplex PCR reads with MiXCR, giving one entry per CDR3 protein. Among hundreds of thousands of distinct CDR3 sequences listed, roughly 15% were seen once. The sequenced sample consisted of blood. The receptors derive from a woman between 40 and 55 years old with Graves' ophthalmopathy. Both conserved end residues are part of each CDR3. The order of the fields is J gene, V gene, clone size, D gene, CDR3 DNA, CDR3 protein. D genes are given only for firm matches. Where a row states a size, it is once, few, many or the class of an expanded clone; other rows omit it.

J gene: TRBJ1-1
V gene: TRBV4-2
clone size: many
D gene: .
CDR3 DNA: TGTGCCAGCAGCCAAGATATAGAGAACACTGAAGCTTTCTTT
CDR3 protein: CASSQDIENTEAFF

J gene: TRBJ1-1
V gene: TRBV7-2
clone size: .
D gene: .
CDR3 DNA: TGTGCCAGCAGCGCCCGGCGGGGTCGGGACACTGAAGCTTTCTTT
CDR3 protein: CASSARRGRDTEAFF

J gene: TRBJ2-5
V gene: TRBV20-1
clone size: many
D gene: TRBD2
CDR3 DNA: TGCAGTGCTAGTGATGGCGGGAGAAACCAAGAGACCCAGTACTTC
CDR3 protein: CSASDGGRNQETQYF

J gene: TRBJ2-5
V gene: TRBV7-2
clone size: .
D gene: .
CDR3 DNA: TGTGCCAGCAGCTTTGGACAGGCTCCGGGGGCCCAGTACTTC
CDR3 protein: CASSFGQAPGAQYF

J gene: TRBJ2-7
V gene: TRBV28
clone size: many
D gene: .
CDR3 DNA: TGTGCCAGCAGTTTTACACCCTCCCACGAGCAGTACTTC
CDR3 protein: CASSFTPSHEQYF

J gene: TRBJ2-2
V gene: TRBV12-3/TRBV12-4
clone size: many
D gene: .
CDR3 DNA: TGTGCCAGCAGTTTAGCGGAGAGCACCGGGGAGCTGTTTTTT
CDR3 protein: CASSLAESTGELFF

J gene: TRBJ2-7
V gene: TRBV20-1
clone size: many
D gene: TRBD1
CDR3 DNA: TGCAGTGCTAGAGCACCCGGGACAGGGGGCAACGAGCAGTACTTC
CDR3 protein: CSARAPGTGGNEQYF

J gene: TRBJ2-3
V gene: TRBV28
clone size: few
D gene: .
CDR3 DNA: TGTGCCAGCAGAAGGGGTCTGGAAGATACGCAGTATTTT
CDR3 protein: CASRRGLEDTQYF

J gene: TRBJ1-1
V gene: TRBV5-1
clone size: few
D gene: TRBD1
CDR3 DNA: TGCGCCAGCAGCGCGGGACAGGGGGTGAATGAAGCTTTCTTT
CDR3 protein: CASSAGQGVNEAFF

J gene: TRBJ2-7
V gene: TRBV4-1
clone size: .
D gene: TRBD2
CDR3 DNA: TGCGCCAGCAGCCAAGTGTTACTAGCGAGCTCCTACGAGCAGTACTTC
CDR3 protein: CASSQVLLASSYEQYF

J gene: TRBJ1-3
V gene: TRBV4-3
clone size: .
D gene: .
CDR3 DNA: TGCGCCAGCAGCCCTAAATACCTCGGAAACACCATATATTTT
CDR3 protein: CASSPKYLGNTIYF

J gene: TRBJ1-5
V gene: TRBV12-3/TRBV12-4
clone size: many
D gene: .
CDR3 DNA: TGTGCCAGCAGTTGGGGACTGGGACGCAATCAGCCCCAGCATTTT
CDR3 protein: CASSWGLGRNQPQHF

J gene: TRBJ2-7
V gene: TRBV20-1
clone size: once
D gene: TRBD2
CDR3 DNA: TGCAGTGCTAGGCTAGCGGGGACTTTCTCCTACGAGCAGTACTTC
CDR3 protein: CSARLAGTFSYEQYF

J gene: TRBJ1-1
V gene: TRBV27
clone size: .
D gene: .
CDR3 DNA: TGTGCCAGCAGTAATTCCATGACTGAAGCTTTCTTT
CDR3 protein: CASSNSMTEAFF

J gene: TRBJ1-1
V gene: TRBV14
clone size: .
D gene: .
CDR3 DNA: TGTGCCAGCAGCCAAGAGGTACTCAGAAGGACTGAAGCTTTCTTT
CDR3 protein: CASSQEVLRRTEAFF

J gene: TRBJ2-7
V gene: TRBV6-2/TRBV6-3
clone size: many
D gene: TRBD2
CDR3 DNA: TGTGCCAGCAGTTACTCACCTAGCGGGGACCCATCCTACGAGCAGTACTTC
CDR3 protein: CASSYSPSGDPSYEQYF

J gene: TRBJ2-2
V gene: TRBV5-1
clone size: many
D gene: TRBD2
CDR3 DNA: TGCGCCAGCAGCTTGACGGGGACTAGCGGCTACACCGGGGAGCTGTTTTTT
CDR3 protein: CASSLTGTSGYTGELFF

J gene: TRBJ2-5
V gene: TRBV15
clone size: many
D gene: TRBD1
CDR3 DNA: TGTGCCACCAGCAGAGTAGGAACAGGGGATTTCCAAGAGACCCAGTACTTC
CDR3 protein: CATSRVGTGDFQETQYF

J gene: TRBJ1-6
V gene: TRBV2
clone size: many
D gene: .
CDR3 DNA: TGTGCCAGCAGCGAGACAGTATCCTATAATTCACCCCTCCACTTT
CDR3 protein: CASSETVSYNSPLHF

J gene: TRBJ1-1
V gene: TRBV28
clone size: few
D gene: .
CDR3 DNA: TGTGCCAGCAGCAGACCCGACGGGTTCACTGAAGCTTTCTTT
CDR3 protein: CASSRPDGFTEAFF

J gene: TRBJ2-7
V gene: TRBV6-2/TRBV6-3
clone size: once
D gene: TRBD2
CDR3 DNA: TGTGCCAGCAGTTACTCCCCGACTAGCGGGAGGGCCGACGAGCAGTACTTC
CDR3 protein: CASSYSPTSGRADEQYF

J gene: TRBJ2-7
V gene: TRBV6-1
clone size: many
D gene: .
CDR3 DNA: TGTGCCAGCAGTAGGTCCGGGAACCATTACTACGAGCAGTACTTC
CDR3 protein: CASSRSGNHYYEQYF

J gene: TRBJ2-2
V gene: TRBV11-2
clone size: .
D gene: .
CDR3 DNA: TGTGCCAGCAGCTTAGTGGGAGGTGGGGGAAACACCGGGGAGCTGTTTTTT
CDR3 protein: CASSLVGGGGNTGELFF

J gene: TRBJ2-5
V gene: TRBV20-1
clone size: .
D gene: .
CDR3 DNA: TGCAGTGGGATGACCTCGGGTAATGAGGTAGAGACCCAGTACTTC
CDR3 protein: CSGMTSGNEVETQYF

J gene: TRBJ1-3
V gene: TRBV24-1
clone size: .
D gene: .
CDR3 DNA: TGTGCCACCAGCCCCGGGACACTCTCTGGAAACACCATATATTTT
CDR3 protein: CATSPGTLSGNTIYF

J gene: TRBJ2-7
V gene: TRBV11-2
clone size: many
D gene: TRBD2
CDR3 DNA: TGTGCCAGCAGCTCACGTGCAGGCGGGAGGTCAAACGAGCAGTACTTC
CDR3 protein: CASSSRAGGRSNEQYF

J gene: TRBJ2-5
V gene: TRBV6-1
clone size: .
D gene: TRBD2
CDR3 DNA: TGTGCCAGCAGGACCAGGGACTATTTGGGGGAGACCCAGTACTTC
CDR3 protein: CASRTRDYLGETQYF

J gene: TRBJ1-2
V gene: TRBV7-9
clone size: many
D gene: .
CDR3 DNA: TGTGCCAGCAGCCTCATCGGACAAGGACCGGGCTACACCTTC
CDR3 protein: CASSLIGQGPGYTF

J gene: TRBJ1-3
V gene: TRBV19
clone size: many
D gene: .
CDR3 DNA: TGTGCCAGTAGTATGGTTGGACAGTCCCCTGGAAACACCATATATTTT
CDR3 protein: CASSMVGQSPGNTIYF

J gene: TRBJ1-2
V gene: TRBV7-2
clone size: .
D gene: .
CDR3 DNA: TGTGCCAGCAGCTTAGAGGTCGGCGGCTACACCTTC
CDR3 protein: CASSLEVGGYTF

J gene: TRBJ2-7
V gene: TRBV11-2
clone size: many
D gene: TRBD2
CDR3 DNA: TGTGCCAGCAGCTTAGATGGAGCGGGGACCCTCTACGAGCAGTACTTC
CDR3 protein: CASSLDGAGTLYEQYF

J gene: TRBJ1-2
V gene: TRBV20-1
clone size: many
D gene: .
CDR3 DNA: TGCAGTGCTAGACCAGGGGTAGCTAACTATGGCTACACCTTC
CDR3 protein: CSARPGVANYGYTF

J gene: TRBJ1-2
V gene: TRBV9
clone size: few
D gene: .
CDR3 DNA: TGTGCCAGCAGCGTAGAGGGGACCCCTTTACCCTATGGCTACACCTTC
CDR3 protein: CASSVEGTPLPYGYTF

J gene: TRBJ1-1
V gene: TRBV12-3/TRBV12-4
clone size: many
D gene: .
CDR3 DNA: TGTGCCAGCAGTCCGCGGCACAGAAGGAACACTGAAGCTTTCTTT
CDR3 protein: CASSPRHRRNTEAFF

J gene: TRBJ1-2
V gene: TRBV6-5
clone size: .
D gene: .
CDR3 DNA: TGTGCCAGCAGTTACTCACGGGCCCTAGGCTACACCTTC
CDR3 protein: CASSYSRALGYTF

J gene: TRBJ2-2
V gene: TRBV3-1
clone size: once
D gene: .
CDR3 DNA: TGTACCAGCACCACAAGACCCGGGGAGCTGTTTTTT
CDR3 protein: CTSTTRPGELFF

J gene: TRBJ2-5
V gene: TRBV20-1
clone size: many
D gene: .
CDR3 DNA: TGCAGTGCTAGAGCCAGCCTTGGAGGAGAGACCCAGTACTTC
CDR3 protein: CSARASLGGETQYF

J gene: TRBJ2-2
V gene: TRBV24-1
clone size: many
D gene: TRBD1
CDR3 DNA: TGTGCCACCAGTGACCGCGGACAGGGCAAAGACACCGGGGAGCTGTTTTTT
CDR3 protein: CATSDRGQGKDTGELFF

J gene: TRBJ1-1
V gene: TRBV4-1
clone size: .
D gene: .
CDR3 DNA: TGCGCCAGCAGCCAACCCGTAGGGAACACTGAAGCTTTCTTT
CDR3 protein: CASSQPVGNTEAFF

J gene: TRBJ2-7
V gene: TRBV10-3
clone size: few
D gene: .
CDR3 DNA: TGTGCCATCAGTGGGCAGGAATCCTACGAGCAGTACTTC
CDR3 protein: CAISGQESYEQYF

J gene: TRBJ2-1
V gene: TRBV5-6
clone size: few
D gene: .
CDR3 DNA: TGTGCCAGCAGCGGATACGGGAGCAGGGGTGAGCAGTTCTTC
CDR3 protein: CASSGYGSRGEQFF

J gene: TRBJ2-5
V gene: TRBV7-2
clone size: many
D gene: TRBD2
CDR3 DNA: TGTGCCAGCAGCACCGCTAGCGGGAGCCTCGAGACCCAGTACTTC
CDR3 protein: CASSTASGSLETQYF

J gene: TRBJ2-7
V gene: TRBV15
clone size: many
D gene: .
CDR3 DNA: TGTGCCACCAGGCAACCGGGACAACACGAGCAGTACTTC
CDR3 protein: CATRQPGQHEQYF

J gene: TRBJ1-3
V gene: TRBV5-4
clone size: .
D gene: .
CDR3 DNA: TGTGCCAGCAGCCTTGGAGGTGGTGCAGGCTACTCTGGAAACACCATATATTTT
CDR3 protein: CASSLGGGAGYSGNTIYF

J gene: TRBJ2-7
V gene: TRBV6-2/TRBV6-3
clone size: many
D gene: TRBD2
CDR3 DNA: TGTGCCAGCAGTTACTCGGGAGGGCCAAGGGAGCAGTACTTC
CDR3 protein: CASSYSGGPREQYF

J gene: TRBJ1-5
V gene: TRBV12-3/TRBV12-4
clone size: many
D gene: .
CDR3 DNA: TGTGCCAGCAGTACCGGGACCGATAGCAATCAGCCCCAGCATTTT
CDR3 protein: CASSTGTDSNQPQHF

J gene: TRBJ2-7
V gene: TRBV20-1
clone size: .
D gene: TRBD2
CDR3 DNA: TGCAGTGCTAGTGGTCCAGCGGGAGGGGGTGTAGGCGAGCAGTACTTC
CDR3 protein: CSASGPAGGGVGEQYF

J gene: TRBJ2-2
V gene: TRBV19
clone size: few
D gene: .
CDR3 DNA: TGTGCCAGTAAGGTTTCGGGCCGGATGTTCGTCGCCGGGGAGCTGTTTTTT
CDR3 protein: CASKVSGRMFVAGELFF

J gene: TRBJ2-7
V gene: TRBV24-1
clone size: .
D gene: .
CDR3 DNA: TGTGCCACCAGTGATTTAACCGTGCAGTACTTC
CDR3 protein: CATSDLTVQYF

J gene: TRBJ1-1
V gene: TRBV6-1
clone size: .
D gene: .
CDR3 DNA: TGTGCCAGCCAACTCTTCGGGGGCACTGAAGCTTTCTTT
CDR3 protein: CASQLFGGTEAFF

J gene: TRBJ2-7
V gene: TRBV28
clone size: .
D gene: TRBD1
CDR3 DNA: TGTGCCAGCAGACGGGACAGGGGGCGATGGGAGCAGTACTTC
CDR3 protein: CASRRDRGRWEQYF

J gene: TRBJ1-1
V gene: TRBV11-2
clone size: many
D gene: .
CDR3 DNA: TGTGCCAGCAGCTTAGGAGGGTTTAACACTGAAGCTTTCTTT
CDR3 protein: CASSLGGFNTEAFF

J gene: TRBJ2-5
V gene: TRBV11-1
clone size: many
D gene: .
CDR3 DNA: TGTGCCAGCAGCGCGGACCGCTCCCGGATTGAAGAGACCCAGTACTTC
CDR3 protein: CASSADRSRIEETQYF

J gene: TRBJ2-5
V gene: TRBV28
clone size: .
D gene: .
CDR3 DNA: TGTGCCAGCAGTTCCCGGCTCGGGTTAGACTTC
CDR3 protein: CASSSRLGLDF

J gene: TRBJ2-3
V gene: TRBV18
clone size: many
D gene: TRBD2
CDR3 DNA: TGTGCCAGCTCACCAATAGCGGGAGGGATCACAGATACGCAGTATTTT
CDR3 protein: CASSPIAGGITDTQYF

J gene: TRBJ2-2
V gene: TRBV7-8
clone size: .
D gene: .
CDR3 DNA: TGTGCCAGCAGCTTCCACCGGGACAACAGAAAGAACACCGGGGAGCTGTTTTTT
CDR3 protein: CASSFHRDNRKNTGELFF

J gene: TRBJ1-2
V gene: TRBV7-2
clone size: many
D gene: .
CDR3 DNA: TGTGCCAGCAGAAGTCTTGGACTCTCCTATGGCTACACCTTC
CDR3 protein: CASRSLGLSYGYTF

J gene: TRBJ1-1
V gene: TRBV30
clone size: many
D gene: TRBD1
CDR3 DNA: TGTGCCTGGGGGTACAGGGGAACAACTGAAGCTTTCTTT
CDR3 protein: CAWGYRGTTEAFF

J gene: TRBJ1-1
V gene: TRBV30
clone size: many
D gene: .
CDR3 DNA: TGTGCCTGGAGTGTAGGGGTGGACGGCGCCGGTGCTTTCTTT
CDR3 protein: CAWSVGVDGAGAFF